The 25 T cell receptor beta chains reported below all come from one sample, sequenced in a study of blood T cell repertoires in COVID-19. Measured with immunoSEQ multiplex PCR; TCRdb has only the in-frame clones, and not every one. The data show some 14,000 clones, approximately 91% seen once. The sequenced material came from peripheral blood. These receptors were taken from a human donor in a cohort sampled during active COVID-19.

CDR3 DNA: TGTGCCAGCTCACCCCTCGGACTAGCGGGAGGGTCCTACAATGAGCAGTTCTTC. Translating gives CASSPLGLAGGSYNEQFF. The rearrangement uses TRBV18 and TRBJ2-1; the match to TRBD2 covers 15 bases. J lost 1 base, V lost 3 bases, and 4 bases had no gene match. In germline, CDR1 is KGHSH, CDR2 LQKENI. The CDR3 is made up of 18 amino acids. Full variable domain (outside the CDR3, taken from reference TRBV18 and TRBJ2-1): NAGVMQNPRHLVRRRGQEARLRCSPMKGHSHVYWYRQLPEEGLKFMVYLQKENIIDESGMPKERFSAEFPKEGPSILRIQQVVRGDSAAYFCASSPLGLAGGSYNEQFFGPGTRLTVL.

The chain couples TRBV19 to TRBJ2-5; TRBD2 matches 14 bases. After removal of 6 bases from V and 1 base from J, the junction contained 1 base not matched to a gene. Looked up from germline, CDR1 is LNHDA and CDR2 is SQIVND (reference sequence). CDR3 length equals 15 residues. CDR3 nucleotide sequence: TGTGCCAGTAGCGGACTAGCGGGAGGCCAAGAGACCCAGTACTTC. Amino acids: CASSGLAGGQETQYF.

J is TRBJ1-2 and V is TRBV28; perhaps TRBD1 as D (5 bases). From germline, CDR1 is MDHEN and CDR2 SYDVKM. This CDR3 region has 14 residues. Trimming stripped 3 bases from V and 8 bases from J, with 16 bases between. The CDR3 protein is CASSFGGLVGGYTF. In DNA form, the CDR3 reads TGTGCCAGCAGTTTTGGGGGGTTAGTGGGAGGCTACACCTTC.

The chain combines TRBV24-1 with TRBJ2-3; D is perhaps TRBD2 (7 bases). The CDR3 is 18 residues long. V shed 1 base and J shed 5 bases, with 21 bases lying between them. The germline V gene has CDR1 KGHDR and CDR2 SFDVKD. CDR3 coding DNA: TGTGCCACCAGTGATTTCGGGAGGTGGAGGGAAGGGGGAGATACGCAGTATTTT. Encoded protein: CATSDFGRWREGGDTQYF.

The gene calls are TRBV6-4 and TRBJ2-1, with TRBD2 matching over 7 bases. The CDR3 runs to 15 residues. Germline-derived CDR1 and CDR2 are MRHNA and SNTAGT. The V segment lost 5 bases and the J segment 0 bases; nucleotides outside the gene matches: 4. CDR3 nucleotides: TGTGCCAGCAGTATCCTAGCGGACTCCTACAATGAGCAGTTCTTC. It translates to CASSILADSYNEQFF.

The CDR3 sequence is CASSLISPSGGFSTDTQYF. DNA for the CDR3: TGTGCCAGCAGCTTAATCAGTCCTAGCGGGGGCTTTAGCACAGATACGCAGTATTTT. The chain uses TRBV7-2 and TRBJ2-3; 10 positions match TRBD2. This CDR3 is built from 19 residues. CDR1 is SGHTA and CDR2 is FQGNSA in the germline V gene. Unmatched junction bases numbered 11, after V lost 2 bases and J lost 0 bases. The variable domain in full, completed from reference TRBV7-2 and TRBJ2-3, reads GAGVSQSPSNKVTEKGKDVELRCDPISGHTALYWYRQSLGQGLEFLIYFQGNSAPDKSGLPSDRFSAERTGGSVSTLTIQRTQQEDSAVYLCASSLISPSGGFSTDTQYFGPGTRLTVL.

Here the CDR3 reads CASSPGASGSLGTDTQYF. CDR3 in DNA: TGTGCCAGCAGTCCGGGGGCTAGCGGGAGTTTAGGCACAGATACGCAGTATTTT. The chain combines TRBV7-2 with TRBJ2-3; 10 bases fit TRBD2. The CDR3 is 18 residues long. Germline V gene sequence: CDR1 SGHTA, CDR2 FQGNSA. With 6 bases clipped from V and 1 base from J, the junction kept 13 bases outside the gene matches.

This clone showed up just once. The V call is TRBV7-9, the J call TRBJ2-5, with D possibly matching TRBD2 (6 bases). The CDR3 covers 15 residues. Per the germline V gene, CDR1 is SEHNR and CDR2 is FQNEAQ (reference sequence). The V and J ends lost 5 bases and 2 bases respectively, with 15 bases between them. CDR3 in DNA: TGTGCCAGCAGCAGCACCCTTGCGGGGCAAGAGACCCAGTACTTC. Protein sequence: CASSSTLAGQETQYF.

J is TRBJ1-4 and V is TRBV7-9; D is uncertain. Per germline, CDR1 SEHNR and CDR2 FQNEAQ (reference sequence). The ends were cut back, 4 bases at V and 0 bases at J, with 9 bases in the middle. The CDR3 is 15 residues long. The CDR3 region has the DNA TGTGCCAGCAGCTCACAACCTGCAACTAATGAAAAACTGTTTTTT. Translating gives CASSSQPATNEKLFF.

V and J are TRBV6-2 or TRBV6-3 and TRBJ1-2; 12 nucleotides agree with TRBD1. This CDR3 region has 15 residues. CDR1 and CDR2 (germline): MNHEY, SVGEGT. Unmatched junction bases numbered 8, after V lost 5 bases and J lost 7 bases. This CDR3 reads CASSRQGQGAAGYTF. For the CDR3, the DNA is TGTGCCAGCAGTCGTCAGGGACAGGGGGCTGCTGGCTACACCTTC.

The CDR3 DNA reads TGTGCCAGCAGTAGCCGGACAGGGGGCTACGAGCAGTACTTC. Translated, it gives CASSSRTGGYEQYF. This chain connects TRBV27 to TRBJ2-7, with 10 bases identical to TRBD1. Germline loops: CDR1 MNHEY, CDR2 SMNVEV (reference sequence). CDR3 length equals 14 residues. J was trimmed by 3 bases and V by 5 bases; bases with no gene match: 4.

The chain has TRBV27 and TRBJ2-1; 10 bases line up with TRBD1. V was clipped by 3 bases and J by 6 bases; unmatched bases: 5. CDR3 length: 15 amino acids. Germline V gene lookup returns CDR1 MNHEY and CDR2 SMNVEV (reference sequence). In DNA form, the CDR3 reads TGTGCCAGCAGTTTCGGACAGGGGGGTTTCAATGAGCAGTTCTTC. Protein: CASSFGQGGFNEQFF.

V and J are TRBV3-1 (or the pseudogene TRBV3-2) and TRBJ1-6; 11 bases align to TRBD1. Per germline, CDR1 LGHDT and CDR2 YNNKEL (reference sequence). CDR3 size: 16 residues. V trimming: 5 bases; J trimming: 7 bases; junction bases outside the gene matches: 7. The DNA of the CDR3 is TGTGCCAGCAGCTTACGGGACAGGGGGGAAAATTCACCCCTCCACTTT. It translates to CASSLRDRGENSPLHF.

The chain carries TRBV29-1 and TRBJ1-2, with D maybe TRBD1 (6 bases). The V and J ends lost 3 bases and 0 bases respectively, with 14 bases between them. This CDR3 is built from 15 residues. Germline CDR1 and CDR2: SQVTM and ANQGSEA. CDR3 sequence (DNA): TGCAGCGTTGAGCCGTGGGACATCACTAACTATGGCTACACCTTC. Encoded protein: CSVEPWDITNYGYTF. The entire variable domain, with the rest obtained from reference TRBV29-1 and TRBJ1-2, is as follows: SAVISQKPSRDICQRGTSLTIQCQVDSQVTMMFWYRQQPGQSLTLIATANQGSEATYESGFVIDKFPISRPNLTFSTLTVSNMSPEDSSIYLCSVEPWDITNYGYTFGSGTRLTVV.

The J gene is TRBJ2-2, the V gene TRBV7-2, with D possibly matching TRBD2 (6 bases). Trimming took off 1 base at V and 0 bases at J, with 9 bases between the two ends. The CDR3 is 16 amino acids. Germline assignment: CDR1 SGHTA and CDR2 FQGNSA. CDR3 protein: CASSLGLAPNTGELFF. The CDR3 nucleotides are TGTGCCAGCAGCTTAGGGCTAGCGCCGAACACCGGGGAGCTGTTTTTT.

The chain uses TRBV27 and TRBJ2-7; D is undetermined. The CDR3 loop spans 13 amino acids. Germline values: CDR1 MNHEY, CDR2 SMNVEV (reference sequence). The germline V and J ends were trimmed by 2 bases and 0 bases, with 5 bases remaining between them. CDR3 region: CASSLLPSYEQYF. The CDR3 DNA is TGTGCCAGCAGTTTACTCCCCTCCTACGAGCAGTACTTC.

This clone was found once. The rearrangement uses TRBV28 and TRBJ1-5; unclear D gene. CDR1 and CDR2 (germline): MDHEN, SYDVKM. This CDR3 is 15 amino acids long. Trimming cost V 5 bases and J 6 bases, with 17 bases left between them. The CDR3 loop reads CASSPHLQVTQPQHF. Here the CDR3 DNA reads TGTGCCAGCAGTCCTCATCTTCAGGTCACTCAGCCCCAGCATTTT.

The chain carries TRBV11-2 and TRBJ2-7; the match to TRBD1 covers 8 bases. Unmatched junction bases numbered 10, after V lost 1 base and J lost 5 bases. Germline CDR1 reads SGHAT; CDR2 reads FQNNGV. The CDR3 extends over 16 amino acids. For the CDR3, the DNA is TGTGCCAGCAGCTTAGGGGGGACAGGTTCGTTCAACGAGCAGTACTTC. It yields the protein CASSLGGTGSFNEQYF.

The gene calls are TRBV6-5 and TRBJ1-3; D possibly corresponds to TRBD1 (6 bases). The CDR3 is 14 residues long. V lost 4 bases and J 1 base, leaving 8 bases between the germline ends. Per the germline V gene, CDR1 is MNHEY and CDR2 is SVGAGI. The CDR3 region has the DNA TGTGCCAGCAGTTTACAGGGATCTGGAAACACCATATATTTT. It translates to CASSLQGSGNTIYF.

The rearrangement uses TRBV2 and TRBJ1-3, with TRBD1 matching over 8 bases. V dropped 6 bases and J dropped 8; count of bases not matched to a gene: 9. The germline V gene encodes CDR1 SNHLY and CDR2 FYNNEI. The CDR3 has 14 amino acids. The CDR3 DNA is TGTGCCAGCAGGGACAGGGTTTTGAGGGACACCATATATTTT. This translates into CASRDRVLRDTIYF. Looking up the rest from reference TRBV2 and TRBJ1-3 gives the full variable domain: EPEVTQTPSHQVTQMGQEVILRCVPISNHLYFYWYRQILGQKVEFLVSFYNNEISEKSEIFDDQFSVERPDGSNFTLKIRSTKLEDSAMYFCASRDRVLRDTIYFGEGSWLTVV.

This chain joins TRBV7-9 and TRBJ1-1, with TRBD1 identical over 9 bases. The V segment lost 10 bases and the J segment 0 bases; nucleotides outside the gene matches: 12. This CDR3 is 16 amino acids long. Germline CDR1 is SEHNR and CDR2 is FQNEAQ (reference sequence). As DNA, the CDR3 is TGTGCCACGGGGACAGGGACCTATACGATGAACACTGAAGCTTTCTTT. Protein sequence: CATGTGTYTMNTEAFF.

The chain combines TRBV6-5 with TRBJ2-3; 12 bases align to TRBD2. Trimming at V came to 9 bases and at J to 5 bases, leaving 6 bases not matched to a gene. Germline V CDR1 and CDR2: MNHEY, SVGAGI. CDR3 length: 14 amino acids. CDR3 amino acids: CASLAGGPEDTQYF. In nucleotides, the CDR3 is TGTGCCAGTCTAGCGGGAGGGCCGGAAGATACGCAGTATTTT.

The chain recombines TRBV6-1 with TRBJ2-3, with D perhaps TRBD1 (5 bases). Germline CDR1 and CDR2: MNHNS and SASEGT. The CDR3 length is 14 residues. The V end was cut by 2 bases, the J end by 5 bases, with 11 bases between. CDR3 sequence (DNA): TGTGCCAGCAGTGAATCAGGGTTTTTAGATACGCAGTATTTT. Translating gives CASSESGFLDTQYF.

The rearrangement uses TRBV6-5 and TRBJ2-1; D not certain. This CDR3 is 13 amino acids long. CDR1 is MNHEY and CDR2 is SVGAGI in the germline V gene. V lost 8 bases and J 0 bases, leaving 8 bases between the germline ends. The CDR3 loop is CASGQLSYNEQFF. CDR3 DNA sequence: TGTGCCAGCGGGCAGCTCTCCTACAATGAGCAGTTCTTC.

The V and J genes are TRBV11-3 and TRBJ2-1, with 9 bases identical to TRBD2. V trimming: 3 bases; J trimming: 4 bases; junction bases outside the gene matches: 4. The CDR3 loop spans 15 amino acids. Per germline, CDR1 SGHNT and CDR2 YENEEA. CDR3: CASSFSGSGYNEQFF. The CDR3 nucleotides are TGTGCCAGCAGCTTTAGCGGGAGTGGGTACAATGAGCAGTTCTTC. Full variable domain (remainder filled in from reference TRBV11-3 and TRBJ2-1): EAGVVQSPRYKIIEKKQPVAFWCNPISGHNTLYWYLQNLGQGPELLIRYENEEAVDDSQLPKDRFSAERLKGVDSTLKIQPAELGDSAVYLCASSFSGSGYNEQFFGPGTRLTVL.